Presented here are 8 T cell receptor beta chains from one specimen sequenced in a study of OX40 agonist ivuxolimab in advanced cancers. Profiled with immunoSEQ multiplex PCR; TCRdb holds only in-frame clones, not every one. The repertoire includes roughly 70,000 clones, about 85% of them detected once, and around 0.7% sits in the top ten. Material: CD4+ or CD8+ T cells sorted from blood, obtained in a trial of the OX40 agonist ivuxolimab. The source of these receptors is an adult with an advanced solid tumor such as melanoma, head and neck, liver or kidney cancer.

This clone is a singleton in its sample. This sequence joins TRBV5-8 and TRBJ2-3; 9 bases align to TRBD2. Trimming cost V 1 base and J 0 bases; bases outside gene matches: 3. The CDR3 has 16 residues. CDR1 is SGHTS, CDR2 YDEGEE, per germline. In nucleotides, the CDR3 is TGTGCCAGCAGCTTGCGGCTAGCGGGGAGCACAGATACGCAGTATTTT. Its protein product is CASSLRLAGSTDTQYF.

This sequence joins TRBV5-1 and TRBJ2-1; 12 bases line up with TRBD2. Trimming at V came to 7 bases and at J to 5 bases, leaving 7 bases not matched to a gene. Germline values: CDR1 SGHRS, CDR2 YFSETQ. CDR3 size: 15 residues. The CDR3 bases are TGCGCCAGCTGCCTCAGGACTAGCGGGGACAATGAGCAGTTCTTC. Amino acids: CASCLRTSGDNEQFF.

This chain connects TRBV5-8 to TRBJ1-5; D possibly corresponds to TRBD1 (6 bases). The CDR3 covers 14 residues. The V gene lost 4 bases and the J gene lost 0 bases, with 8 bases spanning the gap. CDR1 is SGHTS and CDR2 is YDEGEE in the germline V gene. CDR3 in amino acids: CASSGQFSNQPQHF. CDR3 sequence (DNA): TGTGCCAGCAGCGGACAGTTTAGCAATCAGCCCCAGCATTTT.

This chain uses TRBV7-9 with TRBJ1-1; D is perhaps TRBD1 (5 bases). The V and J ends lost 5 bases and 5 bases respectively, with 21 bases between them. This CDR3 is 16 amino acids long. Germline V lookup: CDR1 SEHNR, CDR2 FQNEAQ (reference sequence). The CDR3 spells CASSPAGAGWGTEAFF. DNA for the CDR3: TGTGCCAGCAGCCCGGCTGGAGCAGGGTGGGGGACTGAAGCTTTCTTT.

The V and J genes are TRBV19 and TRBJ2-3; D gene ambiguous. The CDR3 runs 12 residues. CDR1 LNHDA and CDR2 SQIVND come from the germline V gene (reference sequence). Trimming removed 6 bases at V and 0 bases at J, with 4 bases between. CDR3 nucleotide sequence: TGTGCCAGTAGGAGGAGCACAGATACGCAGTATTTT. Protein sequence: CASRRSTDTQYF.

The chain employs TRBV28 and TRBJ1-5; D is possibly TRBD1 (5 bases). CDR1 is MDHEN, CDR2 SYDVKM, per germline. The CDR3 spans 14 residues. V gave up 1 base and J gave up 2 bases, with 6 bases separating them. In nucleotides, the CDR3 is TGTGCCAGCAGTTTATTACAGGGCAATCAGCCCCAGCATTTT. This gives the protein CASSLLQGNQPQHF.

This rearrangement joins TRBV5-6 to TRBJ1-2, with TRBD1 as a possible D gene (6 bases). The CDR3 is 13 residues long. CDR1 SGHDT and CDR2 YYEEEE come from the germline V gene. Trimming removed 4 bases at V and 4 bases at J, with 11 bases between. The CDR3 here is CASSPRGPYGYTF. The CDR3, as DNA: TGTGCCAGCAGCCCCAGGGGTCCCTATGGCTACACCTTC.

J is TRBJ1-1 and V is TRBV4-1, with D hard to call. Trimming left V 4 bases short and J 9 bases short, with 15 bases between. There are 13 residues in the CDR3. Germline loops: CDR1 MGHRA, CDR2 YSYEKL. In DNA, the CDR3 is TGCGCCAGCAGCCCGCGAACCCGCGGTCAAGCTTTCTTT. Its translation is CASSPRTRGQAFF.